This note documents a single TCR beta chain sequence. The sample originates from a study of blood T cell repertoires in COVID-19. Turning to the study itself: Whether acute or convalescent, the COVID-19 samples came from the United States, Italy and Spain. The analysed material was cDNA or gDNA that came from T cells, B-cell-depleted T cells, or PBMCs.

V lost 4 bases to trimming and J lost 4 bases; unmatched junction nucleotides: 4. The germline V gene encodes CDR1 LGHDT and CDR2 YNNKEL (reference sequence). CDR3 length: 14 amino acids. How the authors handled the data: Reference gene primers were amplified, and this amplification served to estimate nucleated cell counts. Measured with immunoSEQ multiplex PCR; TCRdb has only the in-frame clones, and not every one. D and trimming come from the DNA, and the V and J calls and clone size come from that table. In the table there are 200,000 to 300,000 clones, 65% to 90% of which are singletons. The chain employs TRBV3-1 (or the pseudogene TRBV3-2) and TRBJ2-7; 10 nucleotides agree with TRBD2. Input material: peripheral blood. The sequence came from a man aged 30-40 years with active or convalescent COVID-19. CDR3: CASSPMGLAYEQYF. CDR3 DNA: TGTGCCAGCAGCCCCATGGGACTAGCGTACGAGCAGTACTTC.